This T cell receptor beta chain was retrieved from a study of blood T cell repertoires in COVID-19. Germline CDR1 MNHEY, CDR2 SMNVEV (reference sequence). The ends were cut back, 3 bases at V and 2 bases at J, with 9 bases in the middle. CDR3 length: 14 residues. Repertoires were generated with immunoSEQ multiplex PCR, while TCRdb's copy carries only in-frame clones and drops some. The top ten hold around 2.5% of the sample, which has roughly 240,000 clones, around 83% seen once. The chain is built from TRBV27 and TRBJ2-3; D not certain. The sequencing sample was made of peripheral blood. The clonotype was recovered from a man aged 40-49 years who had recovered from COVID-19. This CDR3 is CASSLIVNTDTQYF. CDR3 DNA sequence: TGTGCCAGCAGTTTGATAGTAAACACAGATACGCAGTATTTT.